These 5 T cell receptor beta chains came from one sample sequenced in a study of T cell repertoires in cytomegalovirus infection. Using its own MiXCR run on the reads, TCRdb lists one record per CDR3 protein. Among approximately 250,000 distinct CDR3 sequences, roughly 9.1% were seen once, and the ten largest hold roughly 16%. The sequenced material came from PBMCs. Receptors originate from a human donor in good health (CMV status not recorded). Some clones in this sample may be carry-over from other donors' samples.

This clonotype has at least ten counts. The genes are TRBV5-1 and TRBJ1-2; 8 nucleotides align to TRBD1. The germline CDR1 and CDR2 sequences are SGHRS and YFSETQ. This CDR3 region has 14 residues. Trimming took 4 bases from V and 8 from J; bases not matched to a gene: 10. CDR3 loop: CASSRDRGSGGYTF. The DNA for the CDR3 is TGCGCCAGCAGCAGAGACAGGGGTTCAGGAGGCTACACCTTC. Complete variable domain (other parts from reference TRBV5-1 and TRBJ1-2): KAGVTQTPRYLIKTRGQQVTLSCSPISGHRSVSWYQQTPGQGLQFLFEYFSETQRNKGNFPGRFSGRQFSNSRSEMNVSTLELGDSALYLCASSRDRGSGGYTFGSGTRLTVV.

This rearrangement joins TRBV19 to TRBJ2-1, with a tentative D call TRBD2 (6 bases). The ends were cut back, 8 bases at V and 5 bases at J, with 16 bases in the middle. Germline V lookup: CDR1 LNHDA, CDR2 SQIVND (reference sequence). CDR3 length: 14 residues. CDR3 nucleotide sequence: TGTGCCAGTGGCCGTAGCGGACTAAACAATGAGCAGTTCTTC. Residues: CASGRSGLNNEQFF.

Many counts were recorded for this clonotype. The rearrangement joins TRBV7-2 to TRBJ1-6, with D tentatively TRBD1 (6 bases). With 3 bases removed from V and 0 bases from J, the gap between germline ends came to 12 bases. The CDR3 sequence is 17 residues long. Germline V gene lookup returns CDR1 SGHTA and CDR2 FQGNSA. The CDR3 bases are TGTGCCAGCAGCTTTGTTAGGGGGGGCTCCTATAATTCACCCCTCCACTTT. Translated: CASSFVRGGSYNSPLHF.

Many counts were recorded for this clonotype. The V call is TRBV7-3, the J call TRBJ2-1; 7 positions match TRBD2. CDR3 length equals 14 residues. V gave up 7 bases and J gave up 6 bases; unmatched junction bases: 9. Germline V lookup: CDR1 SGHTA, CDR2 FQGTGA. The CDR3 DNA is TGTGCCAGCACCAAAACGAGGACTAGCAATGAGCAGTTCTTC. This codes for CASTKTRTSNEQFF.

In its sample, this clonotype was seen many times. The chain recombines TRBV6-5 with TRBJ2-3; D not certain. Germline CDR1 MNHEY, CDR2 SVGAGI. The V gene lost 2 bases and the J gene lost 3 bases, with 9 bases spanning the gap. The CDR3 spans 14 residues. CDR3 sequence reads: CASSYAGHTDTQYF. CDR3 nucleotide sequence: TGTGCCAGCAGTTACGCCGGGCATACAGATACGCAGTATTTT.